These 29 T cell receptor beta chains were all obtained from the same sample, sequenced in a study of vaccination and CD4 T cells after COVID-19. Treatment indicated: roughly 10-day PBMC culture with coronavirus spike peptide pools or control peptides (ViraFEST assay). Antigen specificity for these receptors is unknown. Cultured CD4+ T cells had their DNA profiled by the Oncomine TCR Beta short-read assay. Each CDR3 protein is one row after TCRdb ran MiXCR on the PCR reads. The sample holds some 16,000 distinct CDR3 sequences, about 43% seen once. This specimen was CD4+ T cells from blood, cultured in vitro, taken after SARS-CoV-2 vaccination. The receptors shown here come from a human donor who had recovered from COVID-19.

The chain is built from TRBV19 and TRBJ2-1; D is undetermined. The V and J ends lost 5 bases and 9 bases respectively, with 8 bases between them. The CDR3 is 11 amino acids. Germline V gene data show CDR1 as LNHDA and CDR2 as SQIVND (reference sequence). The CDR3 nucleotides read TGTGCCAGTAGTTTACGTAGTGAGCAGTTCTTC. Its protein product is CASSLRSEQFF.

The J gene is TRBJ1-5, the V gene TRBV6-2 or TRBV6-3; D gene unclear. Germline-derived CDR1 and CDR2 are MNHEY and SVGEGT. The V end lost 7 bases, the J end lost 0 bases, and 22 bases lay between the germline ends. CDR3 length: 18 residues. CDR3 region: CASTPGVPGYFSNQPQHF. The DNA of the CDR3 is TGTGCCAGCACCCCGGGAGTCCCCGGGTACTTTAGCAATCAGCCCCAGCATTTT.

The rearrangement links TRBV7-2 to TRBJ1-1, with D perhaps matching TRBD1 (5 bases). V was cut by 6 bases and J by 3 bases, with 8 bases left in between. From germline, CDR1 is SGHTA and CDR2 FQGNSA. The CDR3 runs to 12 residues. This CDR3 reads CASSWDHTEAFF. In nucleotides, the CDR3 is TGTGCCAGCAGTTGGGACCACACTGAAGCTTTCTTT.

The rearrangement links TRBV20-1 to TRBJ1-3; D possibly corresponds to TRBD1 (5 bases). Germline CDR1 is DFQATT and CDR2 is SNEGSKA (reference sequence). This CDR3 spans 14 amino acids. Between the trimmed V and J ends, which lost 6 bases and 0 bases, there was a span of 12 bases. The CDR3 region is CSARPGTSGNTIYF. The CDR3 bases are TGCAGTGCCCGCCCAGGGACCTCTGGAAACACCATATATTTT.

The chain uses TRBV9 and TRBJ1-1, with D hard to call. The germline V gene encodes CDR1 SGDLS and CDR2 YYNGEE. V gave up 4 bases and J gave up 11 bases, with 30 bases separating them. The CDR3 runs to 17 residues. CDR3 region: CASSTIPVGPQTDEAFF. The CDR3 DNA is TGTGCCAGCAGCACCATCCCGGTCGGTCCCCAGACCGACGAGGCTTTCTTT.

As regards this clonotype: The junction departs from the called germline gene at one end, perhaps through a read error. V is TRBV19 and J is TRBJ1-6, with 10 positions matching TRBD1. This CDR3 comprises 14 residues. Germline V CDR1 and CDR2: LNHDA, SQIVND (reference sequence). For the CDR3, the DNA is TGTGCCAGTAGTCTAGACAGGGGGCAATCACCCCTCCACTTT. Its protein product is CASSLDRGQSPLHF.

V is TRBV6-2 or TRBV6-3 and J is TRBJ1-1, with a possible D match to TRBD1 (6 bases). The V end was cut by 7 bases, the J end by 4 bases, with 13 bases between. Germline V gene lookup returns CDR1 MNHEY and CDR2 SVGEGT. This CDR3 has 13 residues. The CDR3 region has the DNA TGTGCCAGCAAAACAGGGAGTCCCACTGAAGCTTTCTTT. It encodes CASKTGSPTEAFF.

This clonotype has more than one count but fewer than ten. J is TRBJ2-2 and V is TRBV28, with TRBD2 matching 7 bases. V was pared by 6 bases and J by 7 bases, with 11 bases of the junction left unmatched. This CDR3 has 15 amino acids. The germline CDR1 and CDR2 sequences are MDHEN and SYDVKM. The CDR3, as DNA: TGTGCCAGCAGCCCTCTGGGGGGGGAGGTCGGGGAGCTGTTTTTT. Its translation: CASSPLGGEVGELFF.

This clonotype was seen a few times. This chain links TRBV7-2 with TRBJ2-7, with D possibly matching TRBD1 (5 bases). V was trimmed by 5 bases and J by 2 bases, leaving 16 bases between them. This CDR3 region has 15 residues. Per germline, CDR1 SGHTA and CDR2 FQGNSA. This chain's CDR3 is CASSLNTGLTYEQYF. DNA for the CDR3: TGTGCCAGCAGCCTAAACACAGGCCTAACCTACGAGCAGTACTTC.

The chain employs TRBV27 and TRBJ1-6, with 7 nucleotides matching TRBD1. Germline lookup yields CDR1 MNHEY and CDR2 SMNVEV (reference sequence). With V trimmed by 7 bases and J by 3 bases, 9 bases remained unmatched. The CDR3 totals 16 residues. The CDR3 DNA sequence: TGTGCCAGCAATTCCATCCGACAGGGCTATAATTCACCCCTCCACTTT. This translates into CASNSIRQGYNSPLHF.

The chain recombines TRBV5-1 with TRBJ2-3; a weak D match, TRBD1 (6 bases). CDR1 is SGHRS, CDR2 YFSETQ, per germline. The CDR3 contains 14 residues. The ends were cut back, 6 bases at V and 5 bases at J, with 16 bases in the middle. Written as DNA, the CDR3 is TGCGCCAGCACCCTACTCCAGGGGCGAGATACGCAGTATTTT. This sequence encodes CASTLLQGRDTQYF.

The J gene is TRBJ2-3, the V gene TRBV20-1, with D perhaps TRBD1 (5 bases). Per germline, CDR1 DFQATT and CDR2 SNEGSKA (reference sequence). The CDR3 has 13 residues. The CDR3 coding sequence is TGCAGGTCCGGTGGGGCGAGGACAGATACGCAGTATTTT. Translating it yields CRSGGARTDTQYF.

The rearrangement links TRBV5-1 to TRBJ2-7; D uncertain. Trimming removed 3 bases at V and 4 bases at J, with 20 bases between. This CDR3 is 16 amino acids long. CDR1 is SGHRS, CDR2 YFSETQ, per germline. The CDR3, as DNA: TGCGCCAGCAGCTCAGGAGAGCTGACGGGTTCGTACGAGCAGTACTTC. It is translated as CASSSGELTGSYEQYF.

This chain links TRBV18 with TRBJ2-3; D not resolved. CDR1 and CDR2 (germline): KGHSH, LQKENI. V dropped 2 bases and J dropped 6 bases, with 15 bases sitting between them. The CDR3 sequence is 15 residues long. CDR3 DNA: TGTGCCAGCTCACCAAATCGTGAGGCAGCCGATACGCAGTATTTT. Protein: CASSPNREAADTQYF.

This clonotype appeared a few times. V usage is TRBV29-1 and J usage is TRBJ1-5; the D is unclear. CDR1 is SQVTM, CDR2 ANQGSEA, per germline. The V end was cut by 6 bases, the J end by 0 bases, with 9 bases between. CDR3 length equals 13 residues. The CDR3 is CSVQRNSNQPQHF. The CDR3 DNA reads TGCAGCGTACAGAGGAATAGCAATCAGCCCCAGCATTTT.

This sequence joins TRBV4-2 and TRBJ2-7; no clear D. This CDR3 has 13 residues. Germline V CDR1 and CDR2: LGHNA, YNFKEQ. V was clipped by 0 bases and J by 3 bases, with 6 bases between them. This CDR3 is CASSQEASYEQYF. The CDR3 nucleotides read TGTGCCAGCAGCCAAGAGGCCAGCTACGAGCAGTACTTC.

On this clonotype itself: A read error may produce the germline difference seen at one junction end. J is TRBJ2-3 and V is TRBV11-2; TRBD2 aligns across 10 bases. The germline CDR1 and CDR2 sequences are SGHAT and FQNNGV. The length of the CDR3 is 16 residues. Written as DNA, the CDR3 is TGTGCCAGCAGCTTAACTAGCGGGACCTCCACAGATACCCAGTATTTT. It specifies CASSLTSGTSTDTQYF.

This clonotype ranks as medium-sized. This CDR3 is CSAWTSSYNEQFF. The DNA for the CDR3 is TGCAGTGCATGGACTAGCAGCTACAATGAGCAGTTCTTC. V gene TRBV20-1 combines with J gene TRBJ2-1; 8 bases align to TRBD2. This CDR3 is 13 amino acids long. Germline CDR1 DFQATT, CDR2 SNEGSKA (reference sequence). V lost 6 bases and J lost 3; bases outside the gene matches: 4.

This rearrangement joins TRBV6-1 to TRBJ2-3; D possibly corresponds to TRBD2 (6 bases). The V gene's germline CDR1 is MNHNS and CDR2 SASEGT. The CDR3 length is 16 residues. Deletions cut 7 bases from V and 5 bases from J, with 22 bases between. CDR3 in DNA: TGTGCCAGCAACCGAGTTCGCGGGATGGGGGAAGATACGCAGTATTTT. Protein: CASNRVRGMGEDTQYF.

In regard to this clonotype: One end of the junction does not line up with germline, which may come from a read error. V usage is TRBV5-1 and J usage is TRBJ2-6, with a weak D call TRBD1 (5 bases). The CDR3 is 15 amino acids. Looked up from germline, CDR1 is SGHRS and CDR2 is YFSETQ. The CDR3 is CASSTTGSGANVPTF. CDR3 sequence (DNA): TGCGCCAGCAGCACAACAGGCTCTGGGGCCAACGTCCCGACTTTC.

The CDR3 DNA sequence: TGTGCCAGCAGCCCAACACAGGCCGGCTCCTACAATGAGCAGTTCTTC. Its protein product is CASSPTQAGSYNEQFF. The V gene is TRBV7-3, the J gene TRBJ2-1; tentative D call: TRBD1 (5 bases). Deletions cut 5 bases from V and 0 bases from J, with 14 bases between. The CDR3 covers 16 residues. Germline V gene data show CDR1 as SGHTA and CDR2 as FQGTGA.

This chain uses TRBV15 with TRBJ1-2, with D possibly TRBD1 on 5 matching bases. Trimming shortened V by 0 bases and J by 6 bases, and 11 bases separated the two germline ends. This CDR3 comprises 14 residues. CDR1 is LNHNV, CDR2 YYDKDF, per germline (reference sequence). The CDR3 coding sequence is TGTGCCACCAGCAGAGATTTAGGAGGGGATGGCTACACCTTC. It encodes CATSRDLGGDGYTF.

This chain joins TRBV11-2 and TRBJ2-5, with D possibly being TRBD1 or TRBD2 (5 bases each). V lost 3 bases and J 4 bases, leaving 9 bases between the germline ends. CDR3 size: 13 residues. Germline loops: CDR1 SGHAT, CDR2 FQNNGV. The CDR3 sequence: CASSFSRGETQYF. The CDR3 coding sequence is TGTGCCAGCAGCTTCTCGAGGGGAGAGACCCAGTACTTC.

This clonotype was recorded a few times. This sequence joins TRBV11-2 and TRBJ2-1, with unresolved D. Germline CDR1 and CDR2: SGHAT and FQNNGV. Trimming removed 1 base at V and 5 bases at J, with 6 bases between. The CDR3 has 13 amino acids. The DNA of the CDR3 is TGTGCCAGCAGCTTAGGCCTCCACAATGAGCAGTTCTTC. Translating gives CASSLGLHNEQFF.

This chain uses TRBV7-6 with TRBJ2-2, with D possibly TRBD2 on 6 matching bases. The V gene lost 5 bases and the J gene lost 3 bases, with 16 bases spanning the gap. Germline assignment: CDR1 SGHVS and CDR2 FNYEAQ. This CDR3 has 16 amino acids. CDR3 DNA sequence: TGTGCCAGCAGCCCCAGGGCTAGCGCCTACACCGGGGAGCTGTTTTTT. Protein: CASSPRASAYTGELFF.

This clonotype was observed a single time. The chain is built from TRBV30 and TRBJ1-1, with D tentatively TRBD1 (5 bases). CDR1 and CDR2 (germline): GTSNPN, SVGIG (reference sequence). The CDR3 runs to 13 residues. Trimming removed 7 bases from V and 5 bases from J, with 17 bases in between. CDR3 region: CAYRDWRGTEAFF. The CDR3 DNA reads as TGTGCCTATAGGGACTGGAGAGGGACTGAAGCTTTCTTT.

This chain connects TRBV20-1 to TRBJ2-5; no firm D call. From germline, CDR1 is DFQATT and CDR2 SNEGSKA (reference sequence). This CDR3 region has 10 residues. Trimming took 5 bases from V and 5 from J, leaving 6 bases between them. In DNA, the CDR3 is TGCAGTGCTTGGCGTGAGACCCAGTACTTC. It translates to CSAWRETQYF.

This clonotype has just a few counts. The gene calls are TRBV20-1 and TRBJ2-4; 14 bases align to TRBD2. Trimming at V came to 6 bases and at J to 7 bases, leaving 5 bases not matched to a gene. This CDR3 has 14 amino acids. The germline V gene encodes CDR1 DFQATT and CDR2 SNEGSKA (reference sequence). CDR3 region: CSASRLAGGNIQYF. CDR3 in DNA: TGCAGTGCCTCCCGACTAGCGGGAGGGAACATTCAGTACTTC.

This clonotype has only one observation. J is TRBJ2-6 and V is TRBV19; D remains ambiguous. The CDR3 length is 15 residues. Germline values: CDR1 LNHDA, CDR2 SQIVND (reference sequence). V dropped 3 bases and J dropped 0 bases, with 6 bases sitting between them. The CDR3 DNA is TGTGCCAGTAGTATCTACGGCTCTGGGGCCAACGTCCTGACTTTC. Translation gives CASSIYGSGANVLTF.